This T cell receptor (beta chain) was identified during a study of identical twins. Study-level points and caveats: For out-of-frame alpha sequences shared by twins, low generation probability was in excess.

This CDR3 is built from 14 residues. Between the trimmed V and J ends, which lost 0 bases and 7 bases, there was a span of 13 bases. Germline CDR1 SGHNT, CDR2 YYREEE (reference sequence). This clonotype was recorded a few times. Antigen: not known. MiXCR, applied by TCRdb to the 5' RACE reads, yields one record per CDR3 protein. The sample has about 720,000 distinct CDR3 sequences, 8.5% to 9.5% seen once. Another study also made use of these data, one on yellow fever vaccine responses in identical twins. That study adds: Twins' vaccine T cell response reportedly gave the appearance of partial convergence and partial personalization.

The J gene is TRBJ1-2, the V gene TRBV5-4; D ambiguous. The sequenced sample was PBMCs. The TCR sequence derives from a woman aged 18-29 years in good health. In nucleotides, the CDR3 is TGTGCCAGCAGCTTGGTGGAGAGTCATGCTGGCTACACCTTC. Its protein product is CASSLVESHAGYTF. The full variable domain, rest sourced from reference TRBV5-4 and TRBJ1-2, is ETGVTQSPTHLIKTRGQQVTLRCSSQSGHNTVSWYQQALGQGPQFIFQYYREEENGRGNFPPRFSGLQFPNYSSELNVNALELDDSALYLCASSLVESHAGYTFGSGTRLTVV.